This TCR beta chain was sequenced for a study of OX40 agonist ivuxolimab in advanced cancers. Study-wide context: The diagnoses of dose-escalation patients were hepatocellular carcinoma, melanoma, renal cell or head and neck cancer. Among those treated, three patients had partial responses, one with hepatocellular carcinoma and two with cutaneous melanoma. Aged about 23 to 80 with a mean of approximately 57 years, they were almost 85% male.

Assay used: immunoSEQ multiplex PCR; TCRdb lists only in-frame clones, some missing. In the table there are about 69,000 clones, approximately 90% of which are singletons. CDR1 and CDR2 from the germline V gene are SNHLY and FYNNEI. The CDR3 extends over 10 amino acids. The V end lost 8 bases, the J end lost 5 bases, and 4 bases lay between the germline ends. The source was CD4+ or CD8+ T cells sorted from blood, collected in a trial of the OX40 agonist ivuxolimab. The V call is TRBV2, the J call TRBJ2-1; D is unclear. The TCR comes from an adult with an advanced solid tumor such as melanoma, head and neck, liver or kidney cancer. CDR3 in amino acids: CASFHNEQFF. CDR3 coding DNA: TGTGCCAGCTTTCACAATGAGCAGTTCTTC.